The 10 T cell receptor beta chains below were found in one sample sequenced in a study. TCRdb itself ran the 5' RACE reads through MiXCR, one entry per CDR3 protein. The sample has about 40,000 distinct CDR3 sequences; approximately 20% are singletons. Sequenced sample: naive CD4+ T cells sorted from a lymph node. Subset denoted: naive CD4+ T cells, CD4+CD45RA+CD25-. The receptors come from a female donor with breast cancer.

On this clonotype: With a much larger clone just one base away, this may be a read error. This sequence joins TRBV19 and TRBJ2-7; perhaps TRBD2 as D (5 bases). The CDR3 is 15 residues long. CDR1 is LNHDA and CDR2 is SQIVND in the germline V gene (reference sequence). The CDR3 nucleotides read TGTGCCAGTAGTCCCGGGAATTTGGTTCACTACGGGCAGTACTTC. Translating it yields CASSPGNLVHYGQYF.

A remark on this clonotype: This sequence may be a read error, since a much larger clone differs from it by one base. V gene TRBV15 combines with J gene TRBJ2-7, with no clear D. The germline V gene encodes CDR1 LNHNV and CDR2 YYDKDF (reference sequence). The CDR3 spans 15 residues. DNA for the CDR3: TGTGCCACCAGCAGAGCTGTTAGTTTCTCCTACGAGCGGTACTTC. It encodes CATSRAVSFSYERYF.

For this clonotype: A read error may explain this, as a much larger clone is one base away. The rearrangement links TRBV5-1 to TRBJ1-1; no firm D call. The CDR3 totals 15 residues. Looked up from germline, CDR1 is SGHRS and CDR2 is YFSETQ. The CDR3 sequence is CASSTPEAMNAEAFF. CDR3 DNA: TGCGCCAGCAGCACCCCGGAGGCCATGAACGCTGAAGCTTTCTTT.

The J gene is TRBJ2-2, the V gene TRBV4-2; D is uncertain. CDR3 length equals 18 residues. V was trimmed by 1 base and J by 1 base, leaving 16 bases between them. CDR1 is LGHNA, CDR2 YNFKEQ, per germline. DNA of the CDR3: TGTGCCAGCAGCCAAGTGGAGAGTGCGACCGTGAACACCGGGGAGCTGTTTTTT. As protein: CASSQVESATVNTGELFF.

In its sample, this clonotype was seen a few times. The genes are TRBV6-6 and TRBJ1-1; 9 bases agree with TRBD1. Germline values: CDR1 MNHNY, CDR2 SVGAGI (reference sequence). The J segment lost 1 base and the V segment lost 2 bases, leaving 8 bases of the junction unmatched. The CDR3 extends over 17 amino acids. The CDR3 nucleotides are TGTGCCAGCAGTTACCCACGACAGGGGGGAAGGAACACTGAAGCTTTCTTT. Encoded protein: CASSYPRQGGRNTEAFF.

This clonotype was observed at least ten times. This chain uses TRBV7-2 with TRBJ1-6, with D unresolved. Between the trimmed V and J ends, which lost 1 base and 9 bases, there was a span of 4 bases. This CDR3 is built from 12 residues. Per germline, CDR1 SGHTA and CDR2 FQGNSA. CDR3 amino acids: CASSLDSSPLHF. Here the CDR3 DNA reads TGTGCCAGCAGCTTAGACAGTTCACCCCTCCACTTT.

This clonotype was seen only a few times. The V and J genes are TRBV4-2 and TRBJ1-5; D unresolved. The V gene lost 3 bases and the J gene lost 1 base, with 7 bases spanning the gap. CDR3 length: 14 amino acids. Germline CDR1 LGHNA, CDR2 YNFKEQ. The CDR3: CASSHARSNQPQHF. CDR3 DNA sequence: TGTGCCAGCAGCCACGCCAGGAGCAATCAGCCCCAGCATTTT.

Concerning this clonotype itself: A much more abundant neighbour one base away suggests this may be a read error. V is TRBV29-1 and J is TRBJ1-2, with unresolved D. CDR1 SQVTM and CDR2 ANQGSEA come from the germline V gene. Trimming left V 3 bases short and J 9 bases short, with 14 bases between. The CDR3 spans 12 residues. The CDR3 loop reads CSVDLGRGCYTF. DNA of the CDR3: TGCAGCGTTGATCTTGGGCGGGGTTGCTACACCTTC.

The table lists this clonotype with many counts. The chain joins TRBV29-1 to TRBJ2-3; TRBD2 is a possible D gene (6 bases). This CDR3 spans 14 amino acids. The germline V and J ends were trimmed by 4 bases and 3 bases, with 14 bases remaining between them. Germline loops: CDR1 SQVTM, CDR2 ANQGSEA. DNA of the CDR3: TGCAGCGTTGCTGCGGCTAGCGTAACAGATACGCAGTATTTT. This sequence encodes CSVAAASVTDTQYF.

This clonotype was seen repeatedly, ten times or more. This rearrangement joins TRBV6-5 to TRBJ1-6; D is undetermined. Germline loops: CDR1 MNHEY, CDR2 SVGAGI. With 4 bases removed from V and 7 bases from J, the gap between germline ends came to 14 bases. This CDR3 is 15 amino acids long. The CDR3 DNA reads TGTGCCAGCAGTTCCTATACCTTCGGGAATTCACCCCTCCACTTT. This gives the protein CASSSYTFGNSPLHF.